This is a list of T cell receptor beta chains from one sample in a study of regulatory T cells in long-lasting Graves disease. TCRdb analysed the multiplex PCR reads with MiXCR anew, one entry per CDR3 protein. The sample has a few hundred thousand distinct CDR3 sequences, 23% seen once. The starting material was peripheral blood mononuclear cells (PBMCs), obtained when the disease was refractory, from a patient treated with antithyroid drugs. Receptors originate from a female donor with Graves disease. CDR3s include the opening cysteine and the closing phenylalanine or tryptophan. The D gene is left open where the match is weak. Some rows mark clone size as missing; the rest say once, few, many or name a class of expanded clone.

many | NA | TRBJ2-5 | TRBV20-1 | TGCAGTGCTACAAGACAGGAGGGGCAAGAGACCCAGTACTTC | CSATRQEGQETQYF
many | TRBD1 | TRBJ2-5 | TRBV12-3/TRBV12-4 | TGTGCCAGCAAGTTTACCCGGAACAGGGGGATTTTCGAGACCCAGTACTTC | CASKFTRNRGIFETQYF
NA | TRBD2 | TRBJ2-3 | TRBV20-1 | TGCAGTGCTAGACATCTCGCGGGAGGAGAATCAGATACGCAGTATTTT | CSARHLAGGESDTQYF
NA | NA | TRBJ2-6 | TRBV6-1 | TGTGCCAGCAGACCCCGGGACGCCAACTCTGGGGCCAACGTCCTGACTTTC | CASRPRDANSGANVLTF
many | TRBD1 | TRBJ2-5 | TRBV28 | TGTGCCAGCAGTTTGGGACAGAAGGAAGAGACCCAGTACTTC | CASSLGQKEETQYF
NA | TRBD2 | TRBJ2-1 | TRBV7-9 | TGTGCCAGCAGCCCACGGTGGGGGACTAGCGGGAGTGGGGTCGTGGATGAGCAGTTCTTC | CASSPRWGTSGSGVVDEQFF
many | NA | TRBJ1-1 | TRBV29-1 | TGCAGTGTGAGAGGGAACACTGAAGCTTTCTTT | CSVRGNTEAFF
few | TRBD2 | TRBJ2-1 | TRBV10-3 | TGTGCCATCAGTGCCTCCGGCGGGAGGGCCTTAAATGAGCAGTTCTTC | CAISASGGRALNEQFF
NA | NA | TRBJ1-5 | TRBV27 | TGTGCCAGCAGTTTACAGAGAGGGGGTCAGCCCCAGCATTTT | CASSLQRGGQPQHF
many | NA | TRBJ1-5 | TRBV2 | TGTGCCAGCAGCAGGGGTGTGGGCCAGCCCCAGCATTTT | CASSRGVGQPQHF
many | NA | TRBJ1-1 | TRBV29-1 | TGCAGCGTTGTCCTCCGCGGCGTGAACACTGAAGCTTTCTTT | CSVVLRGVNTEAFF
few | TRBD2 | TRBJ2-2 | TRBV7-2 | TGTGCCAGCAGCTTCGGGGGGTCGGGCGGGGAGCTGTTTTTT | CASSFGGSGGELFF
NA | TRBD1 | TRBJ2-7 | TRBV9 | TGTGCCAGCAGCGTAGTTGGGGACAGTGCCTACGAGCAGTACTTC | CASSVVGDSAYEQYF
NA | TRBD1 | TRBJ2-4 | TRBV11-3 | TGTGCCAGCAGCCCATCGAACAGGGGTACGGACATTCAGTACTTC | CASSPSNRGTDIQYF
many | TRBD1 | TRBJ2-7 | TRBV28 | TGTGCCAGCGGTGGACAGGGAACCTACGAGCAGTACTTC | CASGGQGTYEQYF
NA | NA | TRBJ2-2 | TRBV29-1 | TGCAGCGGGAACACCGGGGAGCTGTTTTTT | CSGNTGELFF
NA | TRBD1 | TRBJ1-2 | TRBV11-2 | TGTGCCAGCAGCTTGGACAGGGGGCGCGGCTATGGCTACACCTTC | CASSLDRGRGYGYTF
few | NA | TRBJ2-4 | TRBV30 | TGTGCCTGGAGTGTAGTTTCCGGGCGTGAGGCCAAAAACATTCAGTACTTC | CAWSVVSGREAKNIQYF
many | TRBD1 | TRBJ1-6 | TRBV12-3/TRBV12-4 | TGTGCCAGCAGTTCAGGACAGGGGAACTCACCCCTCCACTTT | CASSSGQGNSPLHF
many | NA | TRBJ2-2 | TRBV11-1 | TGTGCCAGCAGCTTAGTACGGACCGGGGAGCTGTTTTTT | CASSLVRTGELFF
NA | NA | TRBJ2-7 | TRBV2 | TGTGCCAGCACGGGCTACGAGCAGTACTTC | CASTGYEQYF
few | NA | TRBJ2-2 | TRBV13 | TGTGCCAGCAGCGCAACCTTAACCGGGGAGCTGTTTTTT | CASSATLTGELFF
many | TRBD1 | TRBJ1-1 | TRBV12-3/TRBV12-4 | TGTGCCAGCAGAGGACGACAGGGACTAACTGAAGCTTTCTTT | CASRGRQGLTEAFF
many | NA | TRBJ1-1 | TRBV30 | TGTGCCTGGAGCAACCAACACACTGAAGCTTTCTTT | CAWSNQHTEAFF
NA | NA | TRBJ1-2 | TRBV19 | TGTGCCAGTAGTATAGGGGGGAAGTCTAACTATGGCTACACCTTC | CASSIGGKSNYGYTF
NA | NA | TRBJ1-2 | TRBV7-2 | TGTGCCAGCAGCTCCTCAGATGATTTTAACTATGGCTACACCTTC | CASSSSDDFNYGYTF
many | NA | TRBJ1-2 | TRBV28 | TGTGCCAGCAGTTTAATAGGGAAGGACTACACCTTC | CASSLIGKDYTF
few | NA | TRBJ2-2 | TRBV29-1 | TGCAGCGTAGGACAGTTGGGGGGCACCGGGGAGCTGTTTTTT | CSVGQLGGTGELFF
few | NA | TRBJ2-7 | TRBV7-8 | TGTGCCAGCAGCCCCATCCGCCTGACTCCTTCCTACGAGCAGTACTTC | CASSPIRLTPSYEQYF
many | NA | TRBJ1-1 | TRBV20-1 | TGCAGTGCTAAAGCGTCGCCGGTAAACACTGAAGCTTTCTTT | CSAKASPVNTEAFF
many | TRBD1 | TRBJ1-2 | TRBV12-3/TRBV12-4 | TGTGCCAGCAGTTTACGGACAGGGGGAAACTATGGCTACACCTTC | CASSLRTGGNYGYTF
NA | NA | TRBJ2-2 | TRBV20-1 | TGCAGTGCTGTCGGCCTAGTGAACACCGGGGAGCTGTTTTTT | CSAVGLVNTGELFF
NA | NA | TRBJ1-2 | TRBV28 | TGTGCCAGCAGTTTATATGAAGGGAATGGCTACACCTTC | CASSLYEGNGYTF
many | NA | TRBJ2-2 | TRBV2 | TGTGCCAGCAGTGATGATATAGCGGTAGCGAACACCGGGGAGCTGTTTTTT | CASSDDIAVANTGELFF
NA | TRBD1 | TRBJ1-2 | TRBV30 | TGTGCCTGGAGTGTCGGGTCAGGGGGAGGCTACACCTTC | CAWSVGSGGGYTF
NA | NA | TRBJ1-2 | TRBV30 | TGTGCCTTACCAAGGACAAACGACATTGACTATGGCTACACCTTC | CALPRTNDIDYGYTF
few | TRBD2 | TRBJ2-7 | TRBV2 | TGTGCCAGCAGCCAAGCGGGATGGGAGCAGTACTTC | CASSQAGWEQYF
NA | NA | TRBJ2-5 | TRBV28 | TGTGCCAGCAGACCGAAGGGCCGGGAGACCCAGTACTTC | CASRPKGRETQYF
many | TRBD1 | TRBJ1-2 | TRBV10-3 | TGTGCCATCAGTGAGTCGACCCCGGACAGGCGTGGCTACACCTTC | CAISESTPDRRGYTF
many | NA | TRBJ2-5 | TRBV11-2 | TGTGCCAGCAATGGAGGGGCTGTAGAGACCCAGTACTTC | CASNGGAVETQYF
NA | TRBD2 | TRBJ2-5 | TRBV4-1 | TGCGCCAGCAGCCATAGTCAGGTGGCTAGCGGGTTCCAAGAGACCCAGTACTTC | CASSHSQVASGFQETQYF
NA | NA | TRBJ1-2 | TRBV6-1 | TGTGCCAGCAGAGCAGGGCTATTCTCCGGCTACACCTTC | CASRAGLFSGYTF